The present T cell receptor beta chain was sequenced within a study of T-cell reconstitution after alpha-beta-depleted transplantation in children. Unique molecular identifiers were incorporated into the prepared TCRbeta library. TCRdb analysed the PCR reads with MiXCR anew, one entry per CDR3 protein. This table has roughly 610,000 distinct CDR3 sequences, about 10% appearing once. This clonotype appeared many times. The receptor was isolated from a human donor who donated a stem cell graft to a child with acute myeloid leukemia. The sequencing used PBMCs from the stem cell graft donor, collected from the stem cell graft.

The CDR3 DNA reads TGTGCCATCAGTCCGGGACCGGAGGACACAGATACGCAGTATTTT. Translating it yields CAISPGPEDTDTQYF. V is TRBV10-3 and J is TRBJ2-3; D is tentatively TRBD1 or TRBD2 (5 bases each). Germline V gives CDR1 ENHRY, CDR2 SYGVKD. The CDR3 covers 15 residues. Trimming took off 5 bases at V and 2 bases at J, with 14 bases between the two ends.